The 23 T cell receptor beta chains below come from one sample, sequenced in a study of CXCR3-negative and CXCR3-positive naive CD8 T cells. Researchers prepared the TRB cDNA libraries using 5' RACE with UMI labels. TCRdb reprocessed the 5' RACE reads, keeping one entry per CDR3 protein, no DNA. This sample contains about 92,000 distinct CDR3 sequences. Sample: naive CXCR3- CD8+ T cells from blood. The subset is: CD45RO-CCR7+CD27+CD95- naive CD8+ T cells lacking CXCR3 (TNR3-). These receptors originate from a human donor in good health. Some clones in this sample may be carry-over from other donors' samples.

The CDR3 sequence is CSVETGQGDNYGYTF. This chain joins TRBV29-1 and TRBJ1-2; TCRdb indicates TRBD1, and absent DNA this call remains unverified. In germline, CDR1 is SQVTM, CDR2 ANQGSEA. This CDR3 is 15 amino acids long.

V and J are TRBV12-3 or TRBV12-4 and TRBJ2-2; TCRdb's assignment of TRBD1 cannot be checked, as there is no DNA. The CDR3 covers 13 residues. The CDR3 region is CASSHTGGRELFF.

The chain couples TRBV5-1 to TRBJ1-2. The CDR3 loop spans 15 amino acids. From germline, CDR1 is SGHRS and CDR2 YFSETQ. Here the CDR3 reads CASSLESRANYGYTF.

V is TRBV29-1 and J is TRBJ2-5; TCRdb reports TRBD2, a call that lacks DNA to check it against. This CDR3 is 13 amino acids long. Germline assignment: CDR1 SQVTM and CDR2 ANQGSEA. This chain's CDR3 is CSVPGTSGETQYF.

The CDR3 region is CSVILAGVPDTQYF. The chain links TRBV29-1 to TRBJ2-3; the TCRdb call, TRBD2, lacks DNA for checking. In germline, CDR1 is SQVTM, CDR2 ANQGSEA. This CDR3 is built from 14 residues.

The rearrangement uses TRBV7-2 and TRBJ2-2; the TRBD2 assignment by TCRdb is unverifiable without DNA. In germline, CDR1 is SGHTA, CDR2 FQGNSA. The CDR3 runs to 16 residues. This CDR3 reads CASSSGLADYTGELFF.

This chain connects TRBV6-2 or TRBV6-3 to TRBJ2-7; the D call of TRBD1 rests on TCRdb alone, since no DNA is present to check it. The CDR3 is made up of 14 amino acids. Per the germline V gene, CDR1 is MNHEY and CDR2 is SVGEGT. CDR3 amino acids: CASSYSWDSYEQYF.

CDR3 residues: CASSLVLATGASYEQYF. The V gene is TRBV5-1, the J gene TRBJ2-7. This CDR3 has 17 amino acids. Germline CDR1 and CDR2: SGHRS and YFSETQ.

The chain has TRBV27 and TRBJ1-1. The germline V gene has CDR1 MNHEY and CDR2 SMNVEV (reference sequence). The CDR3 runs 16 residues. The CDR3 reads CASRGRHPSPDTEAFF.

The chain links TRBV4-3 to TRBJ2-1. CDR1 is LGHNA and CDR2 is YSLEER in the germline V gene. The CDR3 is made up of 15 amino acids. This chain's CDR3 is CASSQEVTENNEQFF.

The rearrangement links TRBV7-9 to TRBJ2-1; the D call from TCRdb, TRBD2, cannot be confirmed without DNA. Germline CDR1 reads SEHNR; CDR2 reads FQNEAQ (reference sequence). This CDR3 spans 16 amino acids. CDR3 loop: CASRLGTSGDHNEQFF.

The CDR3 is CSARIPGWDTEAFF. The chain couples TRBV20-1 to TRBJ1-1; TCRdb names TRBD1, which stays unverified in the absence of DNA. The germline gives CDR1 DFQATT, CDR2 SNEGSKA (reference sequence). CDR3 length equals 14 residues.

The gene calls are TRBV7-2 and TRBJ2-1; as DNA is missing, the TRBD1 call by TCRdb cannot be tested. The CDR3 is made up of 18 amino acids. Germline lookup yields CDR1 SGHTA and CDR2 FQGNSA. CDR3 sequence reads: CASSLAGDRANLYNEQFF.

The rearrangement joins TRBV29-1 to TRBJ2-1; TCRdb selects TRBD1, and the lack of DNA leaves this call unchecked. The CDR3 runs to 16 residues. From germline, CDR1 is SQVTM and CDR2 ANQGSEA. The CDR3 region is CSVEDLLNRGYSEQFF.

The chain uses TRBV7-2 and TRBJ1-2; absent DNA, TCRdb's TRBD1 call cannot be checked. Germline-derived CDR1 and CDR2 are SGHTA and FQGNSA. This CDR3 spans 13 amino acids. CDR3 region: CASSLSGSYGYTF.

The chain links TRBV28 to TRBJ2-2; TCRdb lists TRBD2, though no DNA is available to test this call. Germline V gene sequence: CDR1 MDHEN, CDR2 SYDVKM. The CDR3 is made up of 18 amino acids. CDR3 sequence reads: CASSFIGLAGAVTGELFF.

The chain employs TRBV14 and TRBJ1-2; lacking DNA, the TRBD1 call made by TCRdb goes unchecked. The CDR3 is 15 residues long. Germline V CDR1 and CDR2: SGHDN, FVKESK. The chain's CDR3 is CASSQVAGQASGYTF.

The CDR3 loop is CASGPLAGETGELFF. The rearrangement joins TRBV7-2 to TRBJ2-2; TCRdb names TRBD2, which stays unverified in the absence of DNA. The CDR3 loop spans 15 amino acids. The V gene's germline CDR1 is SGHTA and CDR2 FQGNSA. The variable domain in full, completed from reference TRBV7-2 and TRBJ2-2, reads GAGVSQSPSNKVTEKGKDVELRCDPISGHTALYWYRQSLGQGLEFLIYFQGNSAPDKSGLPSDRFSAERTGGSVSTLTIQRTQQEDSAVYLCASGPLAGETGELFFGEGSRLTVL.

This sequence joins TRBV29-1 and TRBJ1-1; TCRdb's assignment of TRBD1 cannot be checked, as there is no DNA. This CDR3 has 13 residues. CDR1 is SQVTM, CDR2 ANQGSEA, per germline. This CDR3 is CSGEGQGNTEAFF.

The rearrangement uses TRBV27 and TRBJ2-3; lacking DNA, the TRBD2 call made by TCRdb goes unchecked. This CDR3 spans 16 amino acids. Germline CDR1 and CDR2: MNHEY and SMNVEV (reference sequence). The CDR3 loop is CASSSLAGGFTDTQYF.

This chain's CDR3 is CASSRTGGAFF. The V gene is TRBV2, the J gene TRBJ1-1; no DNA is available, so the TRBD1 call from TCRdb remains unchecked. In germline, CDR1 is SNHLY, CDR2 FYNNEI. The length of the CDR3 is 11 residues. Variable domain in full (rest from reference TRBV2 and TRBJ1-1): EPEVTQTPSHQVTQMGQEVILRCVPISNHLYFYWYRQILGQKVEFLVSFYNNEISEKSEIFDDQFSVERPDGSNFTLKIRSTKLEDSAMYFCASSRTGGAFFGQGTRLTVV.

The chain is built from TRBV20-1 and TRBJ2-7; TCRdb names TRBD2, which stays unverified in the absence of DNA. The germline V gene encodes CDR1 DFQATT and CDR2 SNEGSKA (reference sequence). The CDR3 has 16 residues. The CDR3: CSARGLAGRSSYEQYF.

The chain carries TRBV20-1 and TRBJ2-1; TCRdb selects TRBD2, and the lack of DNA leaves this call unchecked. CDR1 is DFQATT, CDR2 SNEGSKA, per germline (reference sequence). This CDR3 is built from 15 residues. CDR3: CSARDGEGFTIEQFF.